Shown below are 13 T cell receptor beta chains from a single sample sequenced in a study of cytomegalovirus exposure and HLA in healthy donors. A multiplex PCR was run with 60 Vbeta primers and 13 Jbeta primers. Only in-frame clones appear in the TCRdb table, and some are missing; sequencing was by immunoSEQ multiplex PCR. Of about 120,000 clones listed, 78% are singletons. Sequencing was done on a sample of PBMCs. All receptors come from a woman in her 30s in good health and CMV-seropositive.

V and J are TRBV9 and TRBJ1-1; D possibly corresponds to TRBD1 (6 bases). The V end lost 3 bases, the J end lost 1 base, and 7 bases lay between the germline ends. Germline CDR1 is SGDLS and CDR2 is YYNGEE. This CDR3 comprises 13 residues. The CDR3 region is CASSGRGNTEAFF. CDR3 nucleotide sequence: TGTGCCAGCAGCGGCAGGGGGAACACTGAAGCTTTCTTT.

This clone came up a few times. The chain is built from TRBV7-2 and TRBJ1-1; no reliable D call. CDR1 is SGHTA, CDR2 FQGNSA, per germline. Trimming shortened V by 3 bases and J by 5 bases, and 10 bases separated the two germline ends. The length of the CDR3 is 13 residues. The CDR3 DNA follows: TGTGCCAGCAGCTTCGAGCAAACGACTGAAGCTTTCTTT. It specifies CASSFEQTTEAFF.

The CDR3 here is CASSLKGVASPLHF. CDR3 nucleotides: TGTGCCAGCAGTCTGAAGGGGGTTGCTTCACCCCTCCACTTT. The rearrangement joins TRBV5-6 to TRBJ1-6; perhaps TRBD1 as D (6 bases). V gave up 5 bases and J gave up 9 bases, with 15 bases separating them. The CDR3 covers 14 residues. Germline V gene lookup returns CDR1 SGHDT and CDR2 YYEEEE. The whole variable domain, remainder taken from reference TRBV5-6 and TRBJ1-6, is DAGVTQSPTHLIKTRGQQVTLRCSPKSGHDTVSWYQQALGQGPQFIFQYYEEEERQRGNFPDRFSGHQFPNYSSELNVNALLLGDSALYLCASSLKGVASPLHFGNGTRLTVT.

In its sample, this clone was seen a few times. This CDR3 is CASSQDFPAYNEQFF. CDR3 DNA sequence: TGTGCCAGCAGCCAAGATTTCCCGGCCTACAATGAGCAGTTCTTC. The chain employs TRBV4-2 and TRBJ2-1; D call uncertain. The V gene's germline CDR1 is LGHNA and CDR2 YNFKEQ. V lost 0 bases to trimming and J lost 2 bases, with 8 bases between them. This CDR3 is built from 15 residues.

V gene TRBV30 combines with J gene TRBJ2-2, with 10 bases fitting TRBD1. The CDR3 has 12 residues. V dropped 5 bases and J dropped 15; count of bases not matched to a gene: 9. Germline assignment: CDR1 GTSNPN and CDR2 SVGIG (reference sequence). CDR3 residues: CAWGTRTGGLFF. The CDR3, as DNA: TGTGCCTGGGGGACAAGGACAGGGGGATTGTTTTTT.

The chain has TRBV4-1 and TRBJ2-4, with D possibly matching TRBD1 (5 bases). CDR1 MGHRA and CDR2 YSYEKL come from the germline V gene. The CDR3 extends over 18 amino acids. V was shortened by 0 bases and J by 6 bases, with 21 bases between the two germline ends. CDR3 sequence reads: CASSQELGRSVGVNIQYF. The CDR3 DNA reads as TGCGCCAGCAGCCAAGAATTGGGGCGATCGGTTGGGGTAAACATTCAGTACTTC.

There are a few counts of this clone. This chain links TRBV19 with TRBJ1-2, with 8 bases lining up with TRBD1. V lost 7 bases to trimming and J lost 7 bases; unmatched junction nucleotides: 11. Germline V gene lookup returns CDR1 LNHDA and CDR2 SQIVND (reference sequence). The CDR3 contains 14 residues. CDR3 sequence reads: CASNPMDRVGGYTF. The CDR3 bases are TGTGCCAGTAATCCCATGGACAGGGTCGGTGGCTACACCTTC.

This clone showed up just once. CDR3 nucleotide sequence: TGTGCCAGCAGCGCAGGACTAGCGGGGTTGGAGGCCCAGTACTTC. Amino acid sequence: CASSAGLAGLEAQYF. The chain couples TRBV14 to TRBJ2-5, with 12 nucleotides matching TRBD2. CDR3 length equals 15 residues. V lost 5 bases, J lost 9 bases, and 10 bases stayed unmatched. Germline CDR1 is SGHDN and CDR2 is FVKESK. Using reference TRBV14 and TRBJ2-5 for the parts outside the CDR3, the full variable domain is EAGVTQFPSHSVIEKGQTVTLRCDPISGHDNLYWYRRVMGKEIKFLLHFVKESKQDESGMPNNRFLAERTGGTYSTLKVQPAELEDSGVYFCASSAGLAGLEAQYFGPGTRLLVL.

J is TRBJ2-2 and V is TRBV27; D gene uncertain. CDR1 and CDR2 (germline): MNHEY, SMNVEV (reference sequence). The CDR3 has 15 amino acids. V was trimmed by 1 base and J by 0 bases, leaving 6 bases between them. In nucleotides, the CDR3 is TGTGCCAGCAGTTTATGGCCCACGAACACCGGGGAGCTGTTTTTT. This codes for CASSLWPTNTGELFF.

This sequence joins TRBV18 and TRBJ2-1, with 11 bases lining up with TRBD2. The CDR3 consists of 17 residues. Germline trimming cut 2 bases from V and 6 bases from J; bases unmatched to any gene: 9. CDR1 is KGHSH and CDR2 is LQKENI in the germline V gene. The CDR3: CASSPRGSLAGGNEQFF. The CDR3 DNA is TGTGCCAGCTCACCAAGGGGGTCCCTAGCGGGGGGCAATGAGCAGTTCTTC.

The rearrangement joins TRBV28 to TRBJ1-3; 7 nucleotides match TRBD1. Germline CDR1 is MDHEN and CDR2 is SYDVKM. Trimming removed 3 bases from V and 2 bases from J; junction bases left unmatched: 1. This CDR3 comprises 14 residues. The CDR3 DNA follows: TGTGCCAGCAGTTTGGGGACAGCTGGAAACACCATATATTTT. It translates to CASSLGTAGNTIYF.

J is TRBJ1-1 and V is TRBV6-6; D unclear. CDR3 length: 11 residues. Germline V gene data show CDR1 as MNHNY and CDR2 as SVGAGI (reference sequence). The ends were cut back, 7 bases at V and 5 bases at J, with 8 bases in the middle. The CDR3: CASIGSTEAFF. In DNA form, the CDR3 reads TGTGCCAGCATCGGGTCAACTGAAGCTTTCTTT.

The CDR3 nucleotides read TGCGCCAGCAGCTTGGGCGTCGGGGACACTGAAGCTTTCTTT. Protein product: CASSLGVGDTEAFF. The chain recombines TRBV5-1 with TRBJ1-1; D not resolved. V lost 0 bases to trimming and J lost 3 bases, with 9 bases between them. CDR1 is SGHRS, CDR2 YFSETQ, per germline. The CDR3 extends over 14 amino acids.